The clone carrying this T cell receptor (beta chain) was counted ten times or more. Data came from immunoSEQ multiplex PCR; TCRdb stores just in-frame clones and leaves some out. The sample contains roughly 500,000 clones, 75% to 85% of which appear only once. The source of the sample is a study of shared clonotypes between healthy human individuals. There were no recent acute infections or vaccinations among the donors, who were healthy HIV-negative adults. The V end lost 2 bases, the J end lost 13 bases, and 17 bases lay between the germline ends. CDR3 size: 13 residues. Germline CDR1 is SNHLY and CDR2 is FYNNEI.

The V and J genes are TRBV2 and TRBJ1-2; tentative D call: TRBD1 (5 bases). The source of this sequence is a woman aged 35 to 49 in good health. Some clones in this sample may be carry-over from other donors' samples. Sequencing was done on a sample of PBMCs. The chain's CDR3 is CASSERVPGTSTF. CDR3 nucleotide sequence: TGTGCCAGCAGTGAAAGAGTCCCAGGGACGAGCACCTTC.